This T cell receptor beta chain was captured in a study of radiotherapy plus CTLA-4 blockade in lung cancer. Study overall: Disease control was achieved by over 30% of patients, and objective responses by over 15%. Study-wide findings and caveats: Radiotherapy with ipilimumab was followed by blood expansion of tumor-derived clones.

The study gave focal radiation plus ipilimumab CTLA-4 blockade to patients with chemo-refractory metastatic non-small-cell lung cancer. TCRdb keeps only in-frame clones here, not all; method: immunoSEQ multiplex PCR. The sample yields roughly 90,000 clones, roughly 80% seen once. This clone showed up just a few times. The antigen remains undetermined. Losses at the gene ends were 5 bases for V and 4 bases for J; bases not matched to a gene: 8. CDR1 LNHDA and CDR2 SQIVND come from the germline V gene (reference sequence). This CDR3 is 15 amino acids long. This clonotype originated in a human donor with non-small cell lung cancer that progressed on radiotherapy plus ipilimumab. The chain combines TRBV19 with TRBJ1-5; the match to TRBD1 covers 7 bases. Here the sequenced sample was peripheral blood, taken from a patient treated with radiotherapy plus ipilimumab. The CDR3 sequence: CASSAQKTGNQPQHF. The DNA of the CDR3 is TGTGCCAGTAGTGCCCAAAAGACAGGGAATCAGCCCCAGCATTTT.